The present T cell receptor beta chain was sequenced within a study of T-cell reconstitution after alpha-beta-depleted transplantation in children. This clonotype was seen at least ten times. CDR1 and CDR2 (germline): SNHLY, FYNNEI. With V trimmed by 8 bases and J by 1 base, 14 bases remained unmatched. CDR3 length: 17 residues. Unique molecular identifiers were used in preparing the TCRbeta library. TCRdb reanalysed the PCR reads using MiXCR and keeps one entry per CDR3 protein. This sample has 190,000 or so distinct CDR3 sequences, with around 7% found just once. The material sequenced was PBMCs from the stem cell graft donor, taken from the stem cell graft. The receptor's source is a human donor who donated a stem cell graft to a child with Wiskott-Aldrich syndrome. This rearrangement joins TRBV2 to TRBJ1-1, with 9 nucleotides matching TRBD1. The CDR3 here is CASRQDRGLGGNTEAFF. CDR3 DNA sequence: TGTGCCAGCCGCCAGGACAGGGGATTAGGTGGGAACACTGAAGCTTTCTTT.